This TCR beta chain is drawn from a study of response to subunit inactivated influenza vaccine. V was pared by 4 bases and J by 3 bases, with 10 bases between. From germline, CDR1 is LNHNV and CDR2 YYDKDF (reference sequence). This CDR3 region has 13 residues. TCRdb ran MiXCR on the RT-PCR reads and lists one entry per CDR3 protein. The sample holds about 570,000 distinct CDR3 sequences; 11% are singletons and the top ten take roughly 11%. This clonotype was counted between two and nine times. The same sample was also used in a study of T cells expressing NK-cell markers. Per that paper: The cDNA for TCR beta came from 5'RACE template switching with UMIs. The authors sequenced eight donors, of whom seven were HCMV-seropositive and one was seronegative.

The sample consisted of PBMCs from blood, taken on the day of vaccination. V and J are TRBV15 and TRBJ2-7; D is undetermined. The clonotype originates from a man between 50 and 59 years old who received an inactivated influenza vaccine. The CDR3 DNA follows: TGTGCCACCAGCATTGAGGACGGCTACGAGCAGTACTTC. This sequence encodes CATSIEDGYEQYF.